This TCR beta chain was found in a study of T-cell memory formation after mild COVID-19. TCRdb fed the 5' RACE reads into MiXCR, producing one record per CDR3 protein. The table records under 600,000 distinct CDR3 sequences, roughly a fifth of them present only once. The germline V gene encodes CDR1 LNHNV and CDR2 YYDKDF (reference sequence). The CDR3 sequence is 17 residues long. V lost 0 bases to trimming and J lost 5 bases, with 16 bases between them. V is TRBV15 and J is TRBJ1-4, with D maybe TRBD1 (5 bases). The clonotype was recovered from an adult woman who had mild COVID-19 (a few samples of this study predate the infection). Cell type and time point are not known. The material sequenced was PBMCs or a T cell subset sorted from them (not recorded which). The CDR3 here is CATSRDWIGATNEKLFF. As DNA, the CDR3 is TGTGCCACCAGCAGAGATTGGATAGGGGCTACGAATGAAAAACTGTTTTTT.